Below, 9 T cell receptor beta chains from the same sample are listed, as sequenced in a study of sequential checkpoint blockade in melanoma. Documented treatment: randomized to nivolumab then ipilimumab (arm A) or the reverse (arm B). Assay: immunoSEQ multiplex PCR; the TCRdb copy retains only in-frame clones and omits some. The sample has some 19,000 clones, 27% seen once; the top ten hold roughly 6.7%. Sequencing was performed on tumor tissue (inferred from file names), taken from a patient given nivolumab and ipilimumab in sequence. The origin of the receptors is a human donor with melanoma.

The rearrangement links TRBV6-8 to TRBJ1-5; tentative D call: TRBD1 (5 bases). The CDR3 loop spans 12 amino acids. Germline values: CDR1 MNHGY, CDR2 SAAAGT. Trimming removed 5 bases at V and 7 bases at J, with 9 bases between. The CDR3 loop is CASSQPGQPQHF. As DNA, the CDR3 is TGTGCCAGCAGTCAACCAGGGCAGCCCCAGCATTTT.

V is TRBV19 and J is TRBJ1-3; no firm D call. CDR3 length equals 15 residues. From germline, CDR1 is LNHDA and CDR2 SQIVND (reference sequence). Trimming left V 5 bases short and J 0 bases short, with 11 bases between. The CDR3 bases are TGTGCCAGTAGTTCGCCCCTGATCTCTGGAAACACCATATATTTT. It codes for CASSSPLISGNTIYF.

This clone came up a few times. The CDR3 region has the DNA TGTGCCACCAGCAGATCCCCTAGCGGGGCAACTAATGAAAAACTGTTTTTT. It is translated as CATSRSPSGATNEKLFF. This chain connects TRBV15 to TRBJ1-4; the D is unclear. Germline loops: CDR1 LNHNV, CDR2 YYDKDF (reference sequence). CDR3 size: 17 residues. Trimming pared 2 bases from V and 0 bases from J, leaving 13 bases between.

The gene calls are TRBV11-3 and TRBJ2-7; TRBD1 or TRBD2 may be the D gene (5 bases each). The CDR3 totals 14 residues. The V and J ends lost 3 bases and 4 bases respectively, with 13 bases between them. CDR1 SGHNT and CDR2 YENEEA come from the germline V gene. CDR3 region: CASSLFGATYEQYF. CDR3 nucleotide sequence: TGTGCCAGCAGCTTGTTCGGGGCTACTTACGAGCAGTACTTC.

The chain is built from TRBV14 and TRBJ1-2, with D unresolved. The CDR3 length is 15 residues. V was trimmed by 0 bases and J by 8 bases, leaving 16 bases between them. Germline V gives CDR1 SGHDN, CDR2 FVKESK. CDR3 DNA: TGTGCCAGCAGCCAAGAGATAGGAAAGTGGTACGGCTACACCTTC. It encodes CASSQEIGKWYGYTF.

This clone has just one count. CDR3 residues: CATHRPGQGYQPQHF. The CDR3, as DNA: TGTGCCACCCACCGGCCCGGACAGGGTTATCAGCCCCAGCATTTT. The chain uses TRBV19 and TRBJ1-5; TRBD1 agrees at 8 bases. Germline V gene lookup returns CDR1 LNHDA and CDR2 SQIVND (reference sequence). The CDR3 extends over 15 amino acids. With V trimmed by 10 bases and J by 5 bases, 13 bases remained unmatched.

The CDR3 sequence: CASSPGSGISGANVLTF. The CDR3 nucleotides read TGTGCCAGCTCACCGGGGTCGGGGATCTCTGGGGCCAACGTCCTGACTTTC. This chain joins TRBV18 and TRBJ2-6, with D possibly being TRBD2 (5 bases). The germline CDR1 and CDR2 sequences are KGHSH and LQKENI. Trimming stripped 3 bases from V and 0 bases from J, with 12 bases between. The CDR3 spans 17 residues.

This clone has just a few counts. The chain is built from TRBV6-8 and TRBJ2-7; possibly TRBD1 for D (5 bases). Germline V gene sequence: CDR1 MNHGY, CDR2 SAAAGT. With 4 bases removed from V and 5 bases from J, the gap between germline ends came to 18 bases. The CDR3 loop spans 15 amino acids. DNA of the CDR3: TGTGCCAGCAGTTCAATGATAGGGGTATTCGACGAGCAGTACTTC. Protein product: CASSSMIGVFDEQYF.

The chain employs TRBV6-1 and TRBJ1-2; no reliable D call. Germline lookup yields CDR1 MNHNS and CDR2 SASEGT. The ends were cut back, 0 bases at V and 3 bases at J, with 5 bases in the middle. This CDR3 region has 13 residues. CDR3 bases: TGTGCCAGCAGTGAAGCAGTCTACTATGGCTACACCTTC. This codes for CASSEAVYYGYTF.